The 21 T cell receptor beta chains in this list originate from one sample, sequenced in a study of blood T cell repertoires in COVID-19. Data came from immunoSEQ multiplex PCR; TCRdb stores just in-frame clones and leaves some out. The repertoire holds roughly 180,000 clones, with 80% to 90% as singletons. Material for sequencing was peripheral blood. These receptors all come from a man in his 60s with acute or convalescent COVID-19.

V usage is TRBV21-1 and J usage is TRBJ2-3; the D segment call TRBD1 is taken from the table without a DNA check. TRBV21-1 is tagged as a pseudogene. The length of the CDR3 is 16 residues. The CDR3 here is CASRPARGRGTDTQYF. The DNA for the CDR3 is TGTGCCAGCAGACCAGCAAGGGGAAGGGGCACAGATACGCAGTATTTT.

The CDR3 spells CASSIPYGNQPQHF. In DNA form, the CDR3 reads TGTGCCAGTAGTATCCCCTATGGCAATCAGCCCCAGCATTTT. The chain uses TRBV19 and TRBJ1-5; D not certain. Trimming stripped 3 bases from V and 2 bases from J, with 8 bases between. This CDR3 spans 14 amino acids. Germline CDR1 and CDR2: LNHDA and SQIVND (reference sequence).

The CDR3 protein is CASSSLPGGRSTEAFF. The DNA for the CDR3 is TGTGCCAGCAGTTCTCTCCCGGGGGGGAGGAGCACTGAAGCTTTCTTT. The rearrangement uses TRBV27 and TRBJ1-1; D is perhaps TRBD1 (5 bases). This CDR3 is 16 amino acids long. Trimming stripped 4 bases from V and 4 bases from J, with 19 bases between. Germline loops: CDR1 MNHEY, CDR2 SMNVEV (reference sequence).

The V gene is TRBV6-9, the J gene TRBJ2-2; 7 nucleotides agree with TRBD1. This CDR3 comprises 14 residues. V was pared by 7 bases and J by 6 bases, with 8 bases of the junction left unmatched. Per germline, CDR1 MNHGY and CDR2 SVAAGI. CDR3 in amino acids: CASNADRLSGELFF. CDR3 coding DNA: TGTGCCAGCAACGCGGACAGGTTGTCCGGGGAGCTGTTTTTT.

The chain links TRBV7-3 to TRBJ1-1, with 10 bases lining up with TRBD1. Trimming cost V 5 bases and J 4 bases; bases outside gene matches: 7. CDR1 is SGHTA and CDR2 is FQGTGA in the germline V gene. The CDR3 contains 15 residues. CDR3 residues: CASSPTGGLSTEAFF. CDR3 DNA sequence: TGTGCCAGCAGCCCGACAGGGGGCCTAAGCACTGAAGCTTTCTTT.

The rearrangement joins TRBV6-5 to TRBJ2-7; 7 nucleotides line up with TRBD1. Germline values: CDR1 MNHEY, CDR2 SVGAGI. J was trimmed by 3 bases and V by 6 bases; bases with no gene match: 5. The CDR3 sequence is 13 residues long. The CDR3 loop is CASRTGTYYEQYF. CDR3 DNA: TGTGCCAGCAGGACAGGGACATACTACGAGCAGTACTTC.

J is TRBJ2-2 and V is TRBV2; D is uncertain. Trimming stripped 3 bases from V and 7 bases from J, with 6 bases between. Per germline, CDR1 SNHLY and CDR2 FYNNEI. This CDR3 spans 12 amino acids. In nucleotides, the CDR3 is TGTGCCAGCAGTGAGAGCGTCGGGGAGCTGTTTTTT. Amino acid sequence: CASSESVGELFF. Full variable domain (rest looked up from reference TRBV2 and TRBJ2-2): EPEVTQTPSHQVTQMGQEVILRCVPISNHLYFYWYRQILGQKVEFLVSFYNNEISEKSEIFDDQFSVERPDGSNFTLKIRSTKLEDSAMYFCASSESVGELFFGEGSRLTVL.

Only a few counts were recorded for this clone. The chain is built from TRBV5-1 and TRBJ2-1; 13 nucleotides agree with TRBD2. V lost 4 bases to trimming and J lost 7 bases; unmatched junction nucleotides: 5. CDR1 is SGHRS, CDR2 YFSETQ, per germline. The length of the CDR3 is 15 residues. The CDR3 DNA sequence: TGCGCCAGCAGCGACGGGACTAGCGGGATAAATGAGCAGTTCTTC. Translation: CASSDGTSGINEQFF.

This sequence joins TRBV18 and TRBJ2-1; 7 bases match TRBD2. V shed 0 bases, J shed 7 bases, and the junction held 6 bases outside the gene matches. The CDR3 has 15 amino acids. Germline CDR1 reads KGHSH; CDR2 reads LQKENI. The CDR3 sequence is CASSPPGRAGNEQFF. CDR3 sequence (DNA): TGTGCCAGCTCACCACCTGGGAGGGCCGGTAATGAGCAGTTCTTC.

A few counts support this clone. The J gene is TRBJ1-2, the V gene TRBV28; D not resolved. The germline gives CDR1 MDHEN, CDR2 SYDVKM. The CDR3 contains 14 residues. With 4 bases removed from V and 8 bases from J, the gap between germline ends came to 17 bases. CDR3 protein: CASSSDIFYRGYTF. As DNA, the CDR3 is TGTGCCAGCAGTTCCGACATCTTCTATCGCGGCTACACCTTC.

The genes are TRBV2 and TRBJ1-2; tentatively, D is TRBD1 (6 bases). The germline V gene has CDR1 SNHLY and CDR2 FYNNEI. Trimming left V 6 bases short and J 7 bases short, with 15 bases between. CDR3 size: 13 residues. CDR3 protein: CASSFGQPVGYTF. In nucleotides, the CDR3 is TGTGCCAGCAGCTTCGGACAGCCCGTTGGCTACACCTTC.

The CDR3 nucleotides are TGTGCCACCAGTGATTTCGGCGGGAACACTGAAGCTTTCTTT. Translating it yields CATSDFGGNTEAFF. V usage is TRBV24-1 and J usage is TRBJ1-1, with unresolved D. V was clipped by 1 base and J by 1 base, with 6 bases between them. CDR3 size: 14 residues. CDR1 is KGHDR, CDR2 SFDVKD, per germline.

V and J are TRBV28 and TRBJ1-1; D gene unclear. V was shortened by 5 bases and J by 5 bases, with 6 bases between the two germline ends. CDR1 and CDR2 (germline): MDHEN, SYDVKM. CDR3 size: 11 residues. CDR3 bases: TGTGCCAGCAGTAGGAGGACTGAAGCTTTCTTT. Translation: CASSRRTEAFF.

The chain recombines TRBV5-1 with TRBJ2-3; TRBD2 might be the D (5 bases). The CDR3 totals 15 residues. Germline V gene lookup returns CDR1 SGHRS and CDR2 YFSETQ. V lost 0 bases and J lost 7, with 15 bases in between. The CDR3, as DNA: TGCGCCAGCAGCTTGGTCACGTTTTCCGGGAATACGCAGTATTTT. Translation gives CASSLVTFSGNTQYF. The full variable domain, rest sourced from reference TRBV5-1 and TRBJ2-3, is KAGVTQTPRYLIKTRGQQVTLSCSPISGHRSVSWYQQTPGQGLQFLFEYFSETQRNKGNFPGRFSGRQFSNSRSEMNVSTLELGDSALYLCASSLVTFSGNTQYFGPGTRLTVL.

The J gene is TRBJ2-3, the V gene TRBV7-2; a weak D match, TRBD1 (6 bases). Germline CDR1 reads SGHTA; CDR2 reads FQGNSA. This CDR3 contains 11 residues. V dropped 5 bases and J dropped 7 bases, with 7 bases sitting between them. In DNA, the CDR3 is TGTGCCAGCAGCCAGGGGTATACGCAGTATTTT. Translation gives CASSQGYTQYF.

The chain is built from TRBV7-3 and TRBJ1-2; the D gene is possibly TRBD1 (6 bases). Germline assignment: CDR1 SGHTA and CDR2 FQGTGA. V was cut by 5 bases and J by 6 bases, with 13 bases left in between. The CDR3 consists of 13 residues. This CDR3 is CASSNLQGDGYTF. The CDR3 DNA follows: TGTGCCAGCAGCAACCTACAGGGAGATGGCTACACCTTC.

In its sample, this clone was seen once. The V gene is TRBV30, the J gene TRBJ1-2; perhaps TRBD1 as D (5 bases). V dropped 0 bases and J dropped 4 bases, with 15 bases sitting between them. The CDR3 has 15 residues. Germline V lookup: CDR1 GTSNPN, CDR2 SVGIG (reference sequence). CDR3 residues: CAWSVLRRDGYGYTF. The CDR3 DNA sequence: TGTGCCTGGAGTGTATTACGGAGGGACGGCTATGGCTACACCTTC.

V and J are TRBV6-5 and TRBJ2-5, with a weak D call TRBD1 (5 bases). V lost 8 bases to trimming and J lost 1 base, with 11 bases between them. This CDR3 comprises 13 residues. CDR1 MNHEY and CDR2 SVGAGI come from the germline V gene. The DNA for the CDR3 is TGTGCCAGCCAGAAGGGGCTCCAAGAGACCCAGTACTTC. Translating gives CASQKGLQETQYF.

CDR3 nucleotide sequence: TGTGCCAGCAGCTTGGTGGGACAGGGGATTCGCAGACATGGCTACACCTTC. It encodes CASSLVGQGIRRHGYTF. V gene TRBV5-8 combines with J gene TRBJ1-2; 10 bases align to TRBD1. This CDR3 spans 17 amino acids. Per the germline V gene, CDR1 is SGHTS and CDR2 is YDEGEE. The trim removed 0 bases at V and 6 bases at J, leaving 11 bases unmatched.

The J gene is TRBJ2-2, the V gene TRBV5-1; D call uncertain. V lost 3 bases and J 7 bases, leaving 13 bases between the germline ends. The CDR3 extends over 14 amino acids. Germline V lookup: CDR1 SGHRS, CDR2 YFSETQ. For the CDR3, the DNA is TGCGCCAGCAGCTCCGGGTCAAATTACGGGGAGCTGTTTTTT. It is translated as CASSSGSNYGELFF.

The rearrangement links TRBV7-8 to TRBJ1-2; TRBD1 is a possible D gene (6 bases). The germline gives CDR1 SGHVS, CDR2 FQNEAQ. CDR3 length: 13 amino acids. V was pared by 5 bases and J by 5 bases, with 12 bases between. Here the CDR3 DNA reads TGTGCCAGCAGCCACAGGGTTGAGTATGGCTACACCTTC. This encodes CASSHRVEYGYTF.